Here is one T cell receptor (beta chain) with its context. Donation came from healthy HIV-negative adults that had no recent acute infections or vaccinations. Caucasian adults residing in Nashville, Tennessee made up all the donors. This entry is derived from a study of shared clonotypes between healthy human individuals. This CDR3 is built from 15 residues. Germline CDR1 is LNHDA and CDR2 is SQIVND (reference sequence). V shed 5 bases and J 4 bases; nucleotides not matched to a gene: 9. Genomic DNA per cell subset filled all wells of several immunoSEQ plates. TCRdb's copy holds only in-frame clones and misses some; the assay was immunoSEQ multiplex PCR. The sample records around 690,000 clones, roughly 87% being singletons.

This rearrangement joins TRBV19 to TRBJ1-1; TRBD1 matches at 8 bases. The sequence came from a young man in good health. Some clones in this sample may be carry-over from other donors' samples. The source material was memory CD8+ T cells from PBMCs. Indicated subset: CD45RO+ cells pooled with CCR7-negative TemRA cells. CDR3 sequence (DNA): TGTGCCAGTAGTGCCCAGGGGGCGCGGGTCACTGAAGCTTTCTTT. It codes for CASSAQGARVTEAFF.